Listed below are T cell receptor beta chains from one sample, sequenced in a study of control samples from healthy donors and cancer patients. Clones were read by immunoSEQ multiplex PCR, and TCRdb kept only the in-frame ones, dropping some. The profile shows under 95,000 clones, approximately 91% of them singletons. Sequenced input: blood. The receptors derive from a woman aged 30 to 39 in good health. Each CDR3 is given with its conserved first and last residue. Each record gives: V gene, J gene, CDR3 protein.

>TRBV6-1|TRBJ1-3
CASSDWRLISGNTIYF
>TRBV10-3|TRBJ1-1
CAIRGQGLNTEAFF
>TRBV12-3/TRBV12-4|TRBJ1-2
CASRKGQPYGYTF
>TRBV12-3/TRBV12-4|TRBJ1-5
CASSLDVDQPQHF
>TRBV19|TRBJ1-5
CASSIVGLSNQPQHF
>TRBV7-2|TRBJ2-7
CASSVGQRMGEQYF
>TRBV2|TRBJ1-5
CASSMTGVSNQPQHF
>TRBV5-1|TRBJ2-7
CASSLARAAGSSGVHEQYF
>TRBV7-3|TRBJ2-1
CASSLTGDSYNEQFF
>TRBV27|TRBJ2-5
CASSSLSGGQETQYF
>TRBV11-2|TRBJ1-6
CASSLEVPNSPLHF
>TRBV5-1|TRBJ1-6
CASSDRDRVVGSPLHF
>TRBV6-5|TRBJ1-2
CASSYSPQGGGYTF
>TRBV10-3|TRBJ1-6
CAISQTGGPNNSPLHF
>TRBV4-1|TRBJ2-7
CASSLRQGAPNEQYF
>TRBV7-2|TRBJ1-4
CASSWYGSGEKLFF
>TRBV5-1|TRBJ1-4
CASSLGPSNEKLFF
>TRBV3-1/TRBV3-2|TRBJ1-2
CASSPTTNYGYTF
>TRBV9|TRBJ2-5
CASSPSGFPQETQYF
>TRBV19|TRBJ2-4
CASSPLPGFNKAKNIQYF
>TRBV7-2|TRBJ1-3
CASSLNPADTIYF
>TRBV15|TRBJ2-7
CATSSSPGRRLRDEQYF
>TRBV24-1|TRBJ2-2
CATSLTGRELFF
>TRBV10-2|TRBJ1-4
CASSESRVLNEKLFF
>TRBV28|TRBJ2-2
CASRDRKKNTGELFF
>TRBV6-1|TRBJ2-5
CASSDGTSPHQETQYF
>TRBV6-5|TRBJ2-7
CASSPGTGGFYEQYF
>TRBV7-9|TRBJ1-5
CASSFGARGPQHF
>TRBV5-6|TRBJ2-4
CASGRQGATKNIQYF
>TRBV5-6|TRBJ2-2
CASSRLTRDTGELFF
>TRBV3-1/TRBV3-2|TRBJ1-6
CASSSGGVGGNSPLHF
>TRBV7-2|TRBJ2-1
CASSPVELAGGYNEQFF
>TRBV2|TRBJ1-1
CASSGGRWVNTEAFF
>TRBV29-1|TRBJ2-1
CSVVDAGIYNEQFF
>TRBV6-9|TRBJ1-4
CASNELFF
>TRBV5-1|TRBJ2-5
CASSLALAGGPQETQYF
>TRBV19|TRBJ2-1
CASRSASRSYNEQFF
>TRBV4-1|TRBJ1-2
CASSQESADFDGYTF
>TRBV5-1|TRBJ2-4
CASSPSGTGGTKNIQYF
>TRBV2|TRBJ2-3
CASSRVFSGGGDTQYF
>TRBV5-5|TRBJ1-2
CASSLEDRGYGHTF
>TRBV6-5|TRBJ1-6
CASSYSGRNSPLHF
>TRBV9|TRBJ2-2
CASSARQYANTGELFF
>TRBV18|TRBJ2-3
CASSPGGTSSTDTQYF
>TRBV25-1|TRBJ2-7
CASSDPGQGTNEQYF
>TRBV7-3|TRBJ1-6
CASSSMVQSNSPLHF
>TRBV7-9|TRBJ2-6
CASSGDRSGANVLTF
>TRBV10-1|TRBJ1-4
CASSDSVKEKLFF
>TRBV18|TRBJ2-7
CASSPQGAGYYSEQYF
>TRBV27|TRBJ2-7
CASSLGQSSYEQYF
>TRBV19|TRBJ1-1
CASSIAGRNTEAFF
>TRBV7-9|TRBJ1-6
CASSFAGHAISPLHF
>TRBV28|TRBJ2-3
CASSLWRGLTTDTQYF
>TRBV27|TRBJ1-2
CASSRRQGLFDGYTF
>TRBV7-2|TRBJ2-3
CASSFVSGRDTQYF
>TRBV7-2|TRBJ1-1
CASSRDRGGSLNTEAFF